The 5 T cell receptor beta chains below all came from one sample that was sequenced in a study of shared clonotypes between healthy human individuals (dated by TCRdb to about 2020). The library was generated by the immunoSEQ multiplex PCR assay. What TCRdb holds here is the immuneACCESS table cut down to in-frame rearrangements. Part of the clones is not present; checked against another copy, under half of the missing clones reflect an unresolved V gene, and the others are unexplained. For this sample there are fewer than 600,000 clones; roughly four fifths appear just once. The ten largest clones add up to around 12% of the sample. The specimen was PBMCs. The receptors derive from a woman aged 40 to 49 in good health. Some clones in this sample may be carry-over from other donors' samples.

The V and J genes are TRBV6-1 and TRBJ1-1; 8 bases are shared with TRBD1. Germline V gene lookup returns CDR1 MNHNS and CDR2 SASEGT. The CDR3 covers 13 residues. The ends lost 3 bases at V and 6 bases at J; junction bases unmatched: 3. Here the CDR3 reads CASSEDRVSEAFF. The CDR3 DNA reads TGTGCCAGCAGTGAGGACAGGGTGTCTGAAGCTTTCTTT.

This sequence joins TRBV18 and TRBJ1-2; D is undetermined. Trimming shortened V by 5 bases and J by 4 bases, and 8 bases separated the two germline ends. Germline assignment: CDR1 KGHSH and CDR2 LQKENI. The CDR3 consists of 12 residues. CDR3 coding DNA: TGTGCCAGCTCAGCTACCAGCTATGGCTACACCTTC. Its protein is CASSATSYGYTF.

The chain joins TRBV15 to TRBJ2-1; perhaps TRBD1 as D (5 bases). The CDR3 loop spans 15 amino acids. The germline V gene encodes CDR1 LNHNV and CDR2 YYDKDF (reference sequence). Trimming removed 0 bases at V and 8 bases at J, with 14 bases between. The CDR3 nucleotides read TGTGCCACCAGCAGAGATTTGCAGGGATGGGATGAGCAGTTCTTC. Translated, it gives CATSRDLQGWDEQFF.

The V gene is TRBV7-8, the J gene TRBJ2-5; D gene ambiguous. Germline V gene sequence: CDR1 SGHVS, CDR2 FQNEAQ. Trimming stripped 4 bases from V and 8 bases from J, with 14 bases between. The CDR3 covers 13 residues. The CDR3 DNA reads as TGTGCCAGCAGCTCCTTCGATTGGACCACCCAGTACTTC. The encoded protein is CASSSFDWTTQYF. The complete variable domain, with remaining parts taken from reference TRBV7-8 and TRBJ2-5, reads GAGVSQSPRYKVAKRGQDVALRCDPISGHVSLFWYQQALGQGPEFLTYFQNEAQLDKSGLPSDRFFAERPEGSVSTLKIQRTQQEDSAVYLCASSSFDWTTQYFGPGTRLLVL.

The chain carries TRBV28 and TRBJ2-3; 10 bases match TRBD2. This CDR3 is 16 amino acids long. CDR1 and CDR2 from the germline V gene are MDHEN and SYDVKM. V shed 7 bases and J 7 bases; nucleotides not matched to a gene: 14. CDR3 nucleotides: TGTGCCAGCACTCCTGCCCTAGCGGGAGTTTTAAATACGCAGTATTTT. Amino acids: CASTPALAGVLNTQYF.